This T cell receptor (beta chain) derives from a study of CD8+CD57+ T cells in acquired aplastic anemia. Selection for sequencing was limited to patients who had shown CD8+CD57+ cell expansion by flow cytometry. Everyone among the patients had severe acquired aplastic anemia. In its sample, this clonotype was seen many times. CDR3 and TCR beta VDJ profiling relied on genomic DNA as the template. TCRdb fed the reads into MiXCR, producing one record per CDR3 protein. In the table there are about half a million distinct CDR3 sequences, 25% to 40% of which are singletons. The sample consisted of sorted CD4+, CD8+, or CD8+CD57+ T cells (not recorded which) from PBMCs. The TCR originated in a human donor with aplastic anemia.

CDR3 DNA sequence: TGTGCCAGCAGCTTAGGGATCCTCCCGTACGAGCAGTACTTC. This encodes CASSLGILPYEQYF. V and J are TRBV7-6 and TRBJ2-7, with D uncertain. Trimming removed 1 base at V and 4 bases at J, with 11 bases between. Germline CDR1 reads SGHVS; CDR2 reads FNYEAQ. This CDR3 comprises 14 residues.